This T cell receptor (beta chain) was obtained from a study of cytomegalovirus exposure and HLA in healthy donors. Study in general: Unique TCR beta sequences numbering some 120 million came from around 180 million T cells in an earlier analysis.

The CDR3 runs to 17 residues. V shed 6 bases, J shed 0 bases, and the junction held 12 bases outside the gene matches. The germline gives CDR1 PRHDT, CDR2 FYEKMQ (reference sequence). The PCR was carried out with 60 Vbeta primers and 13 Jbeta primers. Profiling relied on immunoSEQ multiplex PCR, and the TCRdb table lists in-frame clones only, not all of them. The listing records tens of thousands of clones. Sequenced: PBMCs. The chain has TRBV13 and TRBJ1-2, with TRBD1 matching 8 bases. The sequence came from a man aged 50-59 years in good health and CMV-seronegative. The CDR3 loop is CASRDFMRQGPNYGYTF. The CDR3 coding sequence is TGTGCCAGCAGGGATTTTATGAGACAGGGGCCTAACTATGGCTACACCTTC.